These T cell receptor beta chains were read from a single sample in a study of T cells after posttransplantation cyclophosphamide. The data were produced by immunoSEQ multiplex PCR, yet TCRdb's version contains in-frame clones alone and is incomplete. Of roughly 18,000 clones in the sample, 83% were seen once. The sequenced sample consisted of memory CD4+ T cells sorted from blood. The receptor source for this set is a man younger than 45 in good health and a related stem cell transplant donor. The CDR3 runs from the conserved cysteine through the conserved F or W. Fields, in order: D gene, clone size, V gene, J gene, CDR3 protein, CDR3 DNA. A D gene is named only where the DNA matches it firmly. The size of a clone is reported for some rows only, either as once, few or many, or as a class for expanded clones.

NA	NA	TRBV19	TRBJ1-2	CASSSDSLSNYGYTF	TGTGCCAGTAGTTCGGACAGTCTAAGCAACTATGGCTACACCTTC
TRBD2	NA	TRBV2	TRBJ2-5	CASSLGLAGGREETQYF	TGTGCCAGCAGTCTAGGACTAGCGGGGGGCCGCGAGGAGACCCAGTACTTC
NA	NA	TRBV7-2	TRBJ1-4	CASSLVRGEEEKLFF	TGTGCCAGCAGCTTAGTTCGGGGTGAAGAAGAAAAACTGTTTTTT
NA	NA	TRBV4-3	TRBJ1-2	CASSPIGSRGYGYTF	TGCGCCAGCAGCCCGATAGGATCCCGCGGGTATGGCTACACCTTC
TRBD1	NA	TRBV7-2	TRBJ1-5	CASSLVRGVNQPQHF	TGTGCCAGCAGCTTAGTCAGGGGGGTAAATCAGCCCCAGCATTTT
TRBD1	NA	TRBV7-9	TRBJ2-4	CASSQTGARAKNIQYF	TGTGCCAGCAGCCAGACAGGGGCCAGGGCCAAAAACATTCAGTACTTC
TRBD1	NA	TRBV19	TRBJ1-1	CASSMDRGEAEAFF	TGTGCCAGTAGTATGGACAGGGGTGAAGCTGAAGCTTTCTTT
NA	NA	TRBV7-2	TRBJ2-1	CASSFTSTLRGSEQFF	TGTGCCAGCAGTTTCACGTCCACCCTCCGAGGGAGTGAGCAGTTCTTC
TRBD1	NA	TRBV6-6	TRBJ1-2	CASSYGQGNHHGYTF	TGTGCCAGCAGTTACGGACAGGGTAATCACCATGGCTACACCTTC
TRBD1	NA	TRBV2	TRBJ2-3	CASTDGTAQDWADTQYF	TGTGCCAGCACCGACGGGACAGCTCAGGACTGGGCAGATACGCAGTATTTT
TRBD2	NA	TRBV2	TRBJ2-3	CASTRTSGGAVQGTQYF	TGTGCCAGCACACGGACTAGCGGGGGGGCCGTGCAGGGTACGCAGTATTTT
NA	NA	TRBV28	TRBJ2-1	CASLGRGRSGEQFF	TGTGCCAGCTTAGGTAGAGGGCGTTCGGGGGAGCAGTTCTTC
TRBD1	NA	TRBV11-2	TRBJ2-7	CASSLDGQGSYEQYF	TGTGCCAGCAGCTTAGATGGACAGGGATCCTACGAGCAGTACTTC
TRBD2	few	TRBV6-4	TRBJ2-3	CASSGGGATDTQYF	TGTGCCAGCAGTGGCGGGGGGGCCACAGATACGCAGTATTTT
TRBD2	NA	TRBV5-1	TRBJ2-5	CASSPLQGAGGTQYF	TGCGCCAGCAGCCCCCTGCAAGGGGCGGGGGGGACCCAGTACTTC
TRBD2	NA	TRBV9	TRBJ2-1	CASSVGFQRGENEQFF	TGTGCCAGCAGCGTAGGTTTCCAGCGGGGGGAGAATGAGCAGTTCTTC
NA	NA	TRBV11-3	TRBJ1-2	CAGEGYTF	TGTGCCGGTGAGGGCTACACCTTC
NA	NA	TRBV4-1	TRBJ1-6	CASSQVSGPDSPLHF	TGCGCCAGCAGCCAAGTCAGCGGGCCGGATTCACCCCTCCACTTT
NA	NA	TRBV4-2	TRBJ1-5	CASSQDLGSGYQPQHF	TGTGCCAGCAGCCAAGATCTGGGCAGCGGTTATCAGCCCCAGCATTTT
NA	once	TRBV7-8	TRBJ2-7	CASSSQGYGQYF	TGTGCCAGCAGCTCCCAGGGTTATGGGCAGTACTTC
NA	NA	TRBV27	TRBJ1-1	CASRPVQGSTTEAFF	TGTGCCAGCCGACCCGTCCAGGGGAGTACCACTGAAGCTTTCTTT
NA	few	TRBV6-6	TRBJ2-2	CASSSRGTNTGELFF	TGTGCCAGCAGTTCACGGGGGACGAACACCGGGGAGCTGTTTTTT
NA	NA	TRBV6-1	TRBJ1-6	CASSDFRGNNSPLHF	TGTGCCAGCAGTGATTTTCGGGGTAATAATTCACCCCTCCACTTT
NA	NA	TRBV5-4	TRBJ1-1	CASSLDLGGTEAFF	TGTGCCAGCAGCTTGGATCTGGGGGGCACTGAAGCTTTCTTT
NA	NA	TRBV4-2	TRBJ2-7	CASSQERSYSYEQYF	TGTGCCAGCAGCCAAGAAAGGAGTTACTCCTACGAGCAGTACTTC
TRBD1	few	TRBV7-6	TRBJ1-4	CASSLNQGAGEKLFF	TGTGCCAGCAGTCTGAATCAGGGGGCAGGTGAAAAACTGTTTTTT
NA	NA	TRBV2	TRBJ1-1	CASRRESRLSTEAFF	TGTGCCAGCAGGAGAGAGAGTCGGTTGAGCACTGAAGCTTTCTTT
NA	NA	TRBV29-1	TRBJ2-7	CSVREGDEQYF	TGCAGCGTAAGGGAAGGGGACGAGCAGTACTTC
NA	NA	TRBV5-1	TRBJ1-1	CASSLAPGGGNTEAFF	TGCGCCAGCAGCTTGGCCCCGGGGGGAGGGAACACTGAAGCTTTCTTT
NA	NA	TRBV7-2	TRBJ2-1	CASSLGTHSYNEQFF	TGTGCCAGCAGCTTAGGGACACACTCCTACAATGAGCAGTTCTTC
NA	NA	TRBV4-2	TRBJ2-7	CASSQDLHEQYF	TGTGCCAGCAGCCAAGATCTTCACGAGCAGTACTTC
TRBD2	once	TRBV10-3	TRBJ2-5	CAISPLAGGLQETQYF	TGTGCCATCAGCCCCCTAGCGGGGGGCCTCCAAGAGACCCAGTACTTC
TRBD1	NA	TRBV11-3	TRBJ2-2	CASSPRTGSTGELFF	TGTGCCAGCAGCCCCCGGACAGGGTCAACCGGGGAGCTGTTTTTT
TRBD1	NA	TRBV28	TRBJ1-2	CASSSRQGYNYGYTF	TGTGCCAGCAGTTCTAGACAGGGCTATAACTATGGCTACACCTTC
NA	NA	TRBV7-2	TRBJ1-3	CASSWRESSGNTIYF	TGTGCCAGCAGCTGGAGGGAAAGCTCTGGAAACACCATATATTTT
NA	NA	TRBV2	TRBJ1-2	CASNPGHQREGYTF	TGTGCCAGCAACCCGGGACATCAGCGTGAGGGCTACACCTTC
TRBD2	NA	TRBV5-1	TRBJ2-1	CASSLAAGSNNEQFF	TGCGCCAGCAGCTTGGCAGCGGGGTCAAACAATGAGCAGTTCTTC
NA	NA	TRBV6-4	TRBJ2-2	CASSDGGWTGELFF	TGTGCCAGCAGCGATGGAGGTTGGACCGGGGAGCTGTTTTTT
NA	NA	TRBV25-1	TRBJ1-3	CASSEYRDSAGNTIYF	TGTGCCAGCAGTGAATATAGAGACTCCGCTGGAAACACCATATATTTT
NA	NA	TRBV7-3	TRBJ2-3	CASGSGSDTQYF	TGTGCCAGCGGTAGCGGCTCAGATACGCAGTATTTT